Listed here is a single T cell receptor (beta chain). This record comes from a study of blood T cell repertoires in COVID-19. Study summary: Sites across the United States, Italy and Spain contributed samples from acute and convalescent COVID-19.

Some clones are missing from TCRdb's copy, which holds only in-frame ones; the method was immunoSEQ multiplex PCR. The profile covers roughly 81,000 clones, with around 80% appearing a single time and roughly two fifths taken by the ten largest. The junction had 7 bases not matched to a gene; V was cut back by 4 bases and J by 2 bases. CDR1 is SGHKS and CDR2 is YYEKEE in the germline V gene (reference sequence). The CDR3 has 15 residues. This TCR was sampled from a man older than 75 with active or convalescent COVID-19. The chain recombines TRBV5-5 with TRBJ2-3, with 7 positions matching TRBD2. The sequencing input was peripheral blood. The DNA for the CDR3 is TGTGCCAGCAGCCCCCGGGGGGTCCCCACAGATACGCAGTATTTT. Its protein product is CASSPRGVPTDTQYF.